Each of the 2 T cell receptor beta chains below was sequenced from the same sample in a study of T-cell memory formation after mild COVID-19. TCRdb redid the calling of the 5' RACE reads with MiXCR, one entry per CDR3 protein. The sample has 250,000 to 400,000 distinct CDR3 sequences; 13% to 15% are singletons. The material sequenced was PBMCs or a T cell subset sorted from them (not recorded which). Receptors were obtained from a young man who had mild COVID-19 (a few samples of this study predate the infection). Cell type and time point are not known.

V usage is TRBV7-9 and J usage is TRBJ2-1, with TRBD2 as a possible D gene (7 bases). The CDR3 is 14 amino acids. Germline lookup yields CDR1 SEHNR and CDR2 FQNEAQ (reference sequence). The germline V and J ends were trimmed by 1 base and 9 bases, with 13 bases remaining between them. CDR3 residues: CASSLEGGGTEQFF. The CDR3 DNA sequence: TGTGCCAGCAGCTTAGAAGGGGGGGGCACTGAGCAGTTCTTC.

This clonotype was picked up a small number of times. V and J are TRBV30 and TRBJ2-1; 8 bases map to TRBD2. This CDR3 has 14 amino acids. Trimming took 2 bases from V and 8 from J; bases not matched to a gene: 8. Germline assignment: CDR1 GTSNPN and CDR2 SVGIG (reference sequence). The CDR3 DNA sequence: TGTGCCTGGAGTCGGAACGGGGGGGAGGATGAGCAGTTCTTC. Translated, it gives CAWSRNGGEDEQFF.